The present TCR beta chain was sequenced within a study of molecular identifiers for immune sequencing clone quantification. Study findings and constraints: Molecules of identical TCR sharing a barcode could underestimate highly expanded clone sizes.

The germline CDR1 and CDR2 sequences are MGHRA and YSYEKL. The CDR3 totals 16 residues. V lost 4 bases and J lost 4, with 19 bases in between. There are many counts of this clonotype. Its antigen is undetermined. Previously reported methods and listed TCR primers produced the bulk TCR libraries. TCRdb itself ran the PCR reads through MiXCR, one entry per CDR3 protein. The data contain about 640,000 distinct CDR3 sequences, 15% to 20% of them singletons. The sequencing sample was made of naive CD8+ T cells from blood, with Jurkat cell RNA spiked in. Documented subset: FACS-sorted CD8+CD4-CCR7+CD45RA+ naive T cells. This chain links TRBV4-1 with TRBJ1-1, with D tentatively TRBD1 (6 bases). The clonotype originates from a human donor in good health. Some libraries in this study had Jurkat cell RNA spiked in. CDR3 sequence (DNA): TGCGCCAGCAGCCTCGGGGCGTTGGGGGCTGGCACTGAAGCTTTCTTT. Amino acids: CASSLGALGAGTEAFF.